This entry describes one T cell receptor (beta chain). The junction departs from the called germline gene at one end, perhaps through a read error. Original processing notes: Estimation of nucleated cell counts was performed using reference gene primer amplification. The method was immunoSEQ multiplex PCR; TCRdb's version includes in-frame clones alone and lacks a portion of them. V and J calls and clone size follow that table, whereas D and trimming were derived from the DNA. The table has around 250,000 clones, about nine tenths seen once. The data were taken from a study of blood T cell repertoires in COVID-19. Looking at the study overall: Acute and convalescent COVID-19 samples came from the United States, Italy and Spain. PBMCs, B-cell-depleted T cells, or T cells provided the cDNA or gDNA that made up the material.

The sample consisted of peripheral blood. This TCR was sampled from a woman in her 30s with active or convalescent COVID-19.

The CDR3 spells CASSHPGSGTGLF. CDR3 nucleotide sequence: TGTGCCAGCAGTCATCCCGGGTCCGGGACAGGGCTCTTT. V usage is TRBV28 and J usage is TRBJ1-6; TRBD1 matches at 9 bases. CDR1 MDHEN and CDR2 SYDVKM come from the germline V gene. The CDR3 sequence is 13 residues long.